These 7 T cell receptor beta chains share one sample of origin, sequenced in a study of CXCR3-negative and CXCR3-positive naive CD8 T cells. The authors made the TRB cDNA libraries by 5' RACE using UMI labels. TCRdb re-called the 5' RACE reads; every CDR3 protein appears as one record, without DNA. The listing contains about 58,000 distinct CDR3 sequences. The sequenced sample was naive CXCR3- CD8+ T cells from blood. Subset here: CD45RO-CCR7+CD27+CD95- naive CD8+ T cells lacking CXCR3 (TNR3-). All receptors come from a human donor in good health. Some clones in this sample may be carry-over from other donors' samples.

The chain is built from TRBV5-1 and TRBJ2-3; there is no DNA to check the TCRdb D call of TRBD1. CDR3 size: 18 residues. CDR1 and CDR2 (germline): SGHRS, YFSETQ. This CDR3 is CASSLDSAAAPNLDTQYF. Supplemented by reference TRBV5-1 and TRBJ2-3, the full variable domain reads KAGVTQTPRYLIKTRGQQVTLSCSPISGHRSVSWYQQTPGQGLQFLFEYFSETQRNKGNFPGRFSGRQFSNSRSEMNVSTLELGDSALYLCASSLDSAAAPNLDTQYFGPGTRLTVL.

The chain's CDR3 is CASSPGTYEQYF. The chain couples TRBV6-1 to TRBJ2-7; absent DNA, TCRdb's TRBD1 call cannot be checked. Looked up from germline, CDR1 is MNHNS and CDR2 is SASEGT. The CDR3 sequence is 12 residues long.

CDR3 sequence: CASSTSLGLETQYF. The chain uses TRBV7-6 and TRBJ2-5. The CDR3 extends over 14 amino acids. Germline CDR1 reads SGHVS; CDR2 reads FNYEAQ.

The chain combines TRBV12-3 or TRBV12-4 with TRBJ2-1; TCRdb calls TRBD1, which cannot be checked without DNA. This CDR3 has 13 residues. CDR3 sequence: CASTLGVYNEQFF.

The CDR3 reads CASSLVGGQKISYEQYF. The gene calls are TRBV5-1 and TRBJ2-7; TCRdb designates TRBD1, a call that cannot be tested without DNA. This CDR3 has 17 residues. Germline CDR1 SGHRS, CDR2 YFSETQ.

The V call is TRBV28, the J call TRBJ2-7; checking the TCRdb D call of TRBD1 is not possible without DNA. Germline assignment: CDR1 MDHEN and CDR2 SYDVKM. The CDR3 extends over 15 amino acids. CDR3 sequence: CASSFADRGRWEQYF.

The CDR3 loop is CASTPPGRGIYGYTF. The V gene is TRBV12-3 or TRBV12-4, the J gene TRBJ1-2. There are 15 residues in the CDR3.